This TCR beta chain was documented in a study of blood T cell repertoires in COVID-19. In the original analysis: The assay estimated nucleated cells by amplifying reference gene primers. Measured with immunoSEQ multiplex PCR; TCRdb has only the in-frame clones, and not every one. From that table come the V and J calls and clone size; the DNA was used to work out D and trimming. Of roughly 100,000 clones in the sample, around 74% were seen once. Germline V gene data show CDR1 as SGDLS and CDR2 as YYNGEE. With 2 bases clipped from V and 4 bases from J, the junction kept 4 bases outside the gene matches. CDR3 size: 15 residues.

This TCR came from an older woman with acute or convalescent COVID-19. Source material: peripheral blood. V and J are TRBV9 and TRBJ2-5, with TRBD1 identical over 11 bases. CDR3 DNA sequence: TGTGCCAGCAGCGTCTCCGGGACAGGGGGAGAGACCCAGTACTTC. It is translated as CASSVSGTGGETQYF.